Listed below are T cell receptor beta chains from one sample, sequenced in a study of regulatory T cells in long-lasting Graves disease. TCRdb ran MiXCR on the multiplex PCR reads and lists one entry per CDR3 protein. This sample has about 470,000 distinct CDR3 sequences, with 20% to 25% found just once. Sequencing used peripheral blood mononuclear cells (PBMCs), obtained when the disease was refractory, from a patient treated with antithyroid drugs. These receptors were taken from a female donor with Graves disease. The conserved cysteine and the conserved F or W are not part of the CDR3 here. The order of the fields is V gene, J gene, CDR3 protein.

TRBV12-3/TRBV12-4	TRBJ2-5	ASSFQGAQETRY
TRBV20-1	TRBJ2-5	SARDSTSVKETQY
TRBV14	TRBJ1-2	ASSQGRQGLYGYT
TRBV12-3/TRBV12-4	TRBJ1-5	ASSFNANNQPQH
TRBV20-1	TRBJ1-5	SAEAGAVGRGQPQH
TRBV20-1	TRBJ2-2	SAKSAASLDTGELF
TRBV13	TRBJ1-4	ASSFSGKGKTNEKLF
TRBV3-1	TRBJ1-2	ASSQDGGSYGYT
TRBV3-1	TRBJ2-3	ASSQSSTDTQY
TRBV5-1	TRBJ1-2	ASSLAGGTINSP
TRBV12-3/TRBV12-4	TRBJ2-2	ASSLARAGTGELF
TRBV11-2	TRBJ1-2	ASSSRAYGYT
TRBV20-1	TRBJ2-1	SATRLAGAYNEQF
TRBV10-3	TRBJ1-2	ATVSLGGYGYT
TRBV20-1	TRBJ2-7	SAHIPDRGFYEQY
TRBV6-1	TRBJ2-7	ASSEALQDRTYEQY
TRBV2	TRBJ2-5	ASSLDSKETQY
TRBV4-3	TRBJ1-4	ASSLKPGQFAEKLF
TRBV9	TRBJ2-1	ASSVEAGSGNEQF
TRBV28	TRBJ2-4	ASSRREGRDIQY
TRBV6-2/TRBV6-3	TRBJ2-7	ASTPSGTEGEQY
TRBV6-2/TRBV6-3	TRBJ2-1	ASREWTSGGDEQF
TRBV12-3/TRBV12-4	TRBJ1-1	ASSLRVTEAF
TRBV7-3	TRBJ2-4	ASSLQGMTQQPPKNIQY
TRBV5-1	TRBJ2-7	ASSLVARAGKQY
TRBV10-3	TRBJ2-5	AISESLAGVKETQY
TRBV12-3/TRBV12-4	TRBJ2-5	ASSWSQETQY
TRBV28	TRBJ2-2	ASGLATVEAGELF
TRBV5-1	TRBJ2-5	ASSDGLAGGPGETQY
TRBV12-3/TRBV12-4	TRBJ2-2	ASSLASGRGTGELF
TRBV7-9	TRBJ2-7	ASSDADGVNYEQY
TRBV12-3/TRBV12-4	TRBJ1-2	ASSLGQGVEVDGYT
TRBV19	TRBJ1-3	ASQRTGELGNTIY
TRBV2	TRBJ2-7	ASSIDRDNEQY
TRBV27	TRBJ2-1	ASSSESRGGKNEQF
TRBV29-1	TRBJ1-1	SVFSGNTEAF
TRBV9	TRBJ1-1	ASSGRIQGSEAF
TRBV28	TRBJ1-1	ASSPGQGRVYTEAF
TRBV7-8	TRBJ1-1	ASSSTGMGF
TRBV3-1	TRBJ2-7	ASSPNDRDNEQY
TRBV6-1	TRBJ1-6	ASSEAVEEGNNSPLH
TRBV6-1	TRBJ2-2	ATPIEPNTGELF
TRBV28	TRBJ2-2	ASSLRAGAGELF
TRBV3-1	TRBJ2-4	ASSQVTGGVEAKNIQY
TRBV11-2	TRBJ2-2	ASSLGGSGAGELF
TRBV28	TRBJ1-1	ASRNRGDTEAF
TRBV6-2/TRBV6-3	TRBJ1-2	ASSDYRATNYGYT
TRBV20-1	TRBJ1-5	SAPGTSENQPQH
TRBV28	TRBJ2-7	ASSFGGYSYEQY
TRBV19	TRBJ2-1	ASSIGPYQQF
TRBV6-1	TRBJ1-1	ASSPGQFRTMNTEAF
TRBV13	TRBJ1-4	ASSYDRETELF
TRBV28	TRBJ2-7	ASSSLAFRSYEQY
TRBV28	TRBJ2-7	ASSLQGLAGGYEQY
TRBV7-3	TRBJ2-2	ASSRGRGGPGELF
TRBV10-3	TRBJ2-5	AISVGSSWRETQY
TRBV3-1	TRBJ2-5	ASSQDGQGPETQY